Given below is one T cell receptor (beta chain) in context. Its antigen is not yet known. No base quality information exists; no much larger clone differs at one position. The data derive from a study of blood T cell repertoires in COVID-19 (TCRdb year 2020). Background for the entire study: Collaborator samples came from the United States, Italy and Spain and covered acute and convalescent phases of COVID-19. The prospective study material was composed of cDNA or gDNA derived from T cells, B-cell-depleted T cells, or PBMCs. Deeply sampled blood TCRbeta repertoires from subjects exposed to, actively infected with, or recovered from COVID-19 were included in the dataset. The repertoires were released in a freely available public database intended as a resource for research on the immune response to SARS-CoV-2. Samples were obtained from the ongoing ImmuneRACE study (first 160 participants) and from 1,200 or so subjects provided by 6 global collaborators. A de-identified subject ID, COVID-19 status, age in years and sex were almost always included in the sample metadata. Where HLA class I and class II types were available, the types were taken from metadata supplied by the sample provider, not from assay-based typing.

Enrolling through a virtual design, the prospective study's participants ranged in age from roughly 18 to 95 years and lived across more than 20 United States geographic areas. In the prospective study, participants were assigned to cohorts based on the clinical history participants reported in a screening survey and a study questionnaire. Recovered participants in ImmuneRACE Cohort 3 were defined as having two consecutive negative NP/OP PCR tests, clearance from a healthcare professional, or resolution of symptoms. Each participant in the prospective study had whole blood, serum and a nasopharyngeal or oropharyngeal swab collected by mobile phlebotomists. Over a roughly 2-month period, participants in the prospective study had the option of providing additional blood draws and questionnaires. Before DNA extraction, blood samples from the prospective study were shipped at room temperature or frozen.

General conclusions and limits of the study: The amount of clinical and demographic metadata varied by source and participant and was provided uncurated.

The immunoSEQ Assay, a bias-controlled multiplex PCR, was used to amplify TCRbeta CDR3 regions from genomic DNA. For the original study's pipeline: The number of nucleated cells in each sample was estimated from the amplification of reference gene primers within the assay. To quantify the absolute abundance of each unique TCRbeta CDR3 rearrangement, sequence reads were collapsed and filtered. For each sample, productive Simpson clonality was calculated as the square root of Simpson's diversity index over productive rearrangements. The table was pulled from immuneACCESS by TCRdb, which kept in-frame rearrangements only. Such tables lose some clones; where checked, under half of the loss comes from unresolved V genes, and the rest has no known cause. V and J calls and clone size follow that table, whereas D and trimming were derived from the DNA. The sample table records 200,000 to 300,000 clones; around 88% of these occur just once. Roughly 2% of the sample comes from the top ten.

The CDR1 and CDR2 encoded by the germline V gene (reference sequence) are GTSNPN and SVGIG. The CDR3 measures 13 amino acids from cysteine to phenylalanine. The DNA shown is the 39-base CDR3, in frame from base 1. Trimming removed 0 bases from V and 1 base from J, leaving 6 bases between the germline ends. Rearrangement joined TRBV30 to TRBJ1-1; no D gene can be assigned with confidence. The TCR sequence derives from a woman aged 45-65 years who had recovered from COVID-19. Sequenced material: PBMCs or T cells enriched from blood (not recorded which). The CDR3 has the sequence CAWSVTANTEAFF. The DNA sequence is as follows: TGTGCCTGGAGTGTTACAGCGAACACTGAAGCTTTCTTT.